These T cell receptor beta chains were read from a single sample in a study of blood T cell repertoires in COVID-19. Produced via immunoSEQ multiplex PCR; TCRdb's table is partial and in-frame only. The data contain around 37,000 clones, roughly 74% of them seen just once; the ten biggest clones take up more than 9%. The sample taken for sequencing was peripheral blood. Receptor source: a man in his sixties or seventies with COVID-19, enrolled during active disease. Each CDR3 is given with its conserved first and last residue. The order of the fields is clone size, D gene, J gene, CDR3 length, V gene, CDR3 DNA, CDR3 protein. A D gene is named only where the DNA matches it firmly. Part of the rows lack a size; the others show once, few, many or a class for expanded clones.

>-|-|TRBJ2-7|14|TRBV2
TGTGCCAGCAGTCCGCCGCGAGATCCTTACGAGCAGTACTTC
CASSPPRDPYEQYF
>-|TRBD1|TRBJ1-6|15|TRBV6-5
TGTGCCAGCAGTACCGGGACAGGGGGGAGTTCACCCCTCCACTTT
CASSTGTGGSSPLHF
>-|-|TRBJ2-1|16|TRBV28
TGTGCCAGCTTTTCAGGGGGGACAACGATCTACAATGAGCAGTTCTTC
CASFSGGTTIYNEQFF
>-|-|TRBJ1-5|15|TRBV4-2
TGTGCCAGCAGCCAAGCTGCAGGGCAGAATCAGCCCCAGCATTTT
CASSQAAGQNQPQHF
>few|-|TRBJ2-3|13|TRBV4-1
TGCGCCAGCAGCCAGCCCCAAGCCGATACGCAGTATTTT
CASSQPQADTQYF
>once|-|TRBJ1-1|14|TRBV21-1
TGTGCCAGCAGCAAAATCGGAGGGTTTGGTGAAGCTTTCTTT
CASSKIGGFGEAFF
>few|-|TRBJ1-2|13|TRBV27
TGTGCCAGCAGCCTACAGGGTGACTATGGCTACACCTTC
CASSLQGDYGYTF
>-|TRBD1|TRBJ2-2|14|TRBV2
TGTGCCAGCAGTCTAAGCAGGGGGAGCGGGGAGCTGTTTTTT
CASSLSRGSGELFF
>-|TRBD1|TRBJ1-2|14|TRBV6-5
TGTGCCAGCAGTAAATTGGACAGGATCTATGGCTACACCTTC
CASSKLDRIYGYTF
>few|-|TRBJ1-5|15|TRBV19
TGTGCCAGCTCCCCCGGGGCAGGGGAATATCAGCCCCAGCATTTT
CASSPGAGEYQPQHF
>-|-|TRBJ2-7|12|TRBV30
TGTGCCTGGAGTGTAATTACCTACGAGCAGTACTTC
CAWSVITYEQYF
>-|-|TRBJ1-5|14|TRBV2
TGTGCCAGCAGTAGACACATTAGCAATCAGCCCCAGCATTTT
CASSRHISNQPQHF
>few|-|TRBJ1-1|14|TRBV12-5
TGTGCTAGTGGGATGGACGGGGGATCCATTGAAGCTTTCTTT
CASGMDGGSIEAFF
>few|TRBD1|TRBJ1-4|16|TRBV7-2
TGTGCCAGCAGCTTAGAAGGGACAGCCTGGGTTGAAAAACTGTTTTTT
CASSLEGTAWVEKLFF
>-|TRBD1|TRBJ2-2|14|TRBV27
TGTGCCAGCAGGTGGACAGGGAACACCGGGGAGCTGTTTTTT
CASRWTGNTGELFF
>-|TRBD1|TRBJ1-6|14|TRBV15
TGTGCCACCAGCAGAGCGACAGGGGGTTCACCCCTCCACTTT
CATSRATGGSPLHF
>few|-|TRBJ2-7|15|TRBV6-1
TGTGCCAGCAGTGAAGCGCTGAACACCGCCTACGAGCAGTACTTC
CASSEALNTAYEQYF
>-|TRBD1|TRBJ2-2|15|TRBV5-6
TGTGCCAGCAGCTTCCGGGACAGGGCCACCGGGGAGCTGTTTTTT
CASSFRDRATGELFF
>-|-|TRBJ1-3|15|TRBV19
TGTGCCAGTAGTCTGATTTGGGGGCCTGGAAACACCATATATTTT
CASSLIWGPGNTIYF
>-|-|TRBJ1-1|13|TRBV4-1
TGCGCCAGCAGCCAACTGGGGGGCACTGAAGCTTTCTTT
CASSQLGGTEAFF
>-|-|TRBJ1-6|12|TRBV5-5
TGTGCCAGCAGCTCGGAGTATTCACCCCTCCACTTT
CASSSEYSPLHF
>-|-|TRBJ2-1|15|TRBV7-3
TGTGCCAGCAGCTTAAAATTTAGAGATTACAATGAGCAGTTCTTC
CASSLKFRDYNEQFF
>-|TRBD1|TRBJ2-2|14|TRBV5-1
TGCGCCAGCAGCTGGACAGGGGCCACCGGGGAGCTGTTTTTT
CASSWTGATGELFF
>-|TRBD2|TRBJ2-3|19|TRBV15
TGTGCCACCAGCAGACCACCGGGGCTAGCGGGGGAGGGAGGAGATACGCAGTATTTT
CATSRPPGLAGEGGDTQYF
>-|TRBD1|TRBJ1-3|14|TRBV27
TGTGCCAGCAGTCGACAGGGGTATGGAAACACCATATATTTT
CASSRQGYGNTIYF
>-|-|TRBJ2-2|16|TRBV24-1
TGTGCCACCAGTGACCACGAAAGAACCCTATCCGGGGAGCTGTTTTTT
CATSDHERTLSGELFF
>-|TRBD2|TRBJ2-7|13|TRBV18
TGTGCCAGCTCTCACGGGGGGGGGCACGAGCAGTACTTC
CASSHGGGHEQYF
>-|-|TRBJ1-5|15|TRBV10-3
TGTGCCATCAGTGACCCCGGGATTAGCAATCAGCCCCAGCATTTT
CAISDPGISNQPQHF
>once|-|TRBJ2-6|17|TRBV18
TGTGCCAGCTCACTTAAGACAGGCAACTCTGGGGCCAACGTCCTGACTTTC
CASSLKTGNSGANVLTF
>few|TRBD1|TRBJ2-7|13|TRBV19
TGTGCCAGTAGTACTCAACAGGGGATGGAGCAGTACTTC
CASSTQQGMEQYF
>once|TRBD2|TRBJ2-7|16|TRBV25-1
TGTGCCAGCAGTGCCCCCGGGACTAGCGTCTCCTACGAGCAGTACTTC
CASSAPGTSVSYEQYF
>few|TRBD1|TRBJ2-1|16|TRBV10-3
TGTGCCATCAGAACCACTACGAGCAGACAGGGGTCGGAGCAGTTCTTC
CAIRTTTSRQGSEQFF
>-|-|TRBJ2-7|15|TRBV27
TGTGCCAGCAGTACTATACAGGGACATGACGATCGGCAGTACTTC
CASSTIQGHDDRQYF
>-|TRBD2|TRBJ2-1|15|TRBV5-1
TGCGCCAGCAGCTTGGCCGGAGTAGCGGGAAATGAGCAGTTCTTC
CASSLAGVAGNEQFF
>-|TRBD2|TRBJ2-2|14|TRBV29-1
TGCAGCGCCTCCCGGGGGGCGAACACCGGGGAGCTGTTTTTT
CSASRGANTGELFF
>-|-|TRBJ2-7|12|TRBV6-2/TRBV6-3
TGTGCCAGCAGTAACGGACATTACGAGCAGTACTTC
CASSNGHYEQYF
>-|-|TRBJ1-5|14|TRBV24-1
TGTGCCACCAGTGATTCGCGATACGGTCAGCCCCAGCATTTT
CATSDSRYGQPQHF
>-|-|TRBJ1-2|12|TRBV6-5
TGTGCCAGCAGCGTGACAGAGTATGGCTACACCTTC
CASSVTEYGYTF
>-|-|TRBJ1-1|11|TRBV2
TGTGCCAGCAAACAATACACTGAAGCTTTCTTT
CASKQYTEAFF
>-|TRBD2|TRBJ2-1|15|TRBV6-4
TGTGCCAGCAGTTCCGGGACTAGCAGTTACAATGAGCAGTTCTTC
CASSSGTSSYNEQFF
>-|-|TRBJ1-2|15|TRBV27
TGTGCCAGCAGTTTATCGAGAGCGGCAGGGGTAGGCTACACCTTC
CASSLSRAAGVGYTF
>-|-|TRBJ1-1|13|TRBV12-3/TRBV12-4
TGTGCCAGCAGAAAGAGGACGGGGGCTGAAGCTTTCTTT
CASRKRTGAEAFF
>-|TRBD2|TRBJ2-3|13|TRBV18
TGTGCCAGCTCCGGGACTAACGGAGATACGCAGTATTTT
CASSGTNGDTQYF
>-|-|TRBJ1-3|16|TRBV4-1
TGCGCCAGCAGCCAGCCGGACAGTTTCATGGGAAACACCATATATTTT
CASSQPDSFMGNTIYF
>-|-|TRBJ2-1|11|TRBV12-3/TRBV12-4
TGTGCCAGCAGTTTACGGTTTGAGCAGTTCTTC
CASSLRFEQFF
>-|TRBD1|TRBJ2-5|17|TRBV5-1
TGCGCCAGCAGCCTCGGGACAGGGAAGAGGGCCCAAGAGACCCAGTACTTC
CASSLGTGKRAQETQYF
>once|-|TRBJ2-3|15|TRBV7-3
TGTGCCAGCAGCTTTGCGGGGGCTGGCACAGATACGCAGTATTTT
CASSFAGAGTDTQYF
>-|-|TRBJ1-5|15|TRBV2
TGTGCCAGCAGCGCCCAGGGATATAGCAATCAGCCCCAGCATTTT
CASSAQGYSNQPQHF
>-|TRBD2|TRBJ2-3|16|TRBV6-2/TRBV6-3
TGTGCCAGCAGTTACGGGGCGGGGGGGAGCACAGATACGCAGTATTTT
CASSYGAGGSTDTQYF
>large|-|TRBJ2-1|13|TRBV4-1
TGCGCCAGCAGCCAAGACACGGACAATGAGCAGTTCTTC
CASSQDTDNEQFF
>once|-|TRBJ2-1|14|TRBV27
TGTGCCAGCAGTTTTGGCAGGACACCACGGGAGCAGTTCTTC
CASSFGRTPREQFF